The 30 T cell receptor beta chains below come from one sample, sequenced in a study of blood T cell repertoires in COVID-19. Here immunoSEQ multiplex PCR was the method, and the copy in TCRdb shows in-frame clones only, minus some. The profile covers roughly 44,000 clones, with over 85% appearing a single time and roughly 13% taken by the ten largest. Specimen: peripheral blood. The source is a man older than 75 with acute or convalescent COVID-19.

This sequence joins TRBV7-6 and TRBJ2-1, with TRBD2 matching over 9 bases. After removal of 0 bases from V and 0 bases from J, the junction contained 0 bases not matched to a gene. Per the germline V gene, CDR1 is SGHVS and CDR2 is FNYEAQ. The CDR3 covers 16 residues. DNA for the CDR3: TGTGCCAGCAGCTTAGCTAGCGGGGGCTCCTACAATGAGCAGTTCTTC. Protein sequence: CASSLASGGSYNEQFF. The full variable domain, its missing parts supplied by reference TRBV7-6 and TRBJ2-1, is GAGVSQSPRYKVTKRGQDVALRCDPISGHVSLYWYRQALGQGPEFLTYFNYEAQQDKSGLPNDRFSAERPEGSISTLTIQRTEQRDSAMYRCASSLASGGSYNEQFFGPGTRLTVL.

CDR3 region: CASSLWPGFSYNSPLHF. Here the CDR3 DNA reads TGTGCCAGCAGCTTGTGGCCAGGGTTCTCCTATAATTCACCCCTCCACTTT. This chain uses TRBV5-6 with TRBJ1-6; TRBD1 is a possible D gene (5 bases). Trimming took off 1 base at V and 0 bases at J, with 11 bases between the two ends. Germline V gene lookup returns CDR1 SGHDT and CDR2 YYEEEE. There are 17 residues in the CDR3.

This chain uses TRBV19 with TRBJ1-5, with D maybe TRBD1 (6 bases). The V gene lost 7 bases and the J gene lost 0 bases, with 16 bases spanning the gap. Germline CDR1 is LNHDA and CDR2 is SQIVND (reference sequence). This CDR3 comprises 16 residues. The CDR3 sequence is CASKGQSTNSNQPQHF. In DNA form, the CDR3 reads TGTGCCAGTAAGGGACAATCTACTAATAGCAATCAGCCCCAGCATTTT.

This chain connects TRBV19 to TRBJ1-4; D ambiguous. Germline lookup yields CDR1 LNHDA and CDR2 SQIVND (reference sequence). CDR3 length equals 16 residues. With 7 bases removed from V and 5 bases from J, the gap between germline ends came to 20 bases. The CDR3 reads CASTPPTPAGNEKLFF. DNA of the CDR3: TGTGCCAGTACCCCACCCACCCCGGCGGGGAATGAAAAACTGTTTTTT.

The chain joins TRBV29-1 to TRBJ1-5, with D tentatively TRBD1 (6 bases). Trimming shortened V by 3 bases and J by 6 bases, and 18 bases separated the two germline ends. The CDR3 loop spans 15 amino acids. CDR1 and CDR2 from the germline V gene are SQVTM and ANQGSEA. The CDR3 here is CSVDFRKGVVQPQHF. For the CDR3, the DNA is TGCAGCGTTGATTTTCGCAAGGGGGTTGTTCAGCCCCAGCATTTT.

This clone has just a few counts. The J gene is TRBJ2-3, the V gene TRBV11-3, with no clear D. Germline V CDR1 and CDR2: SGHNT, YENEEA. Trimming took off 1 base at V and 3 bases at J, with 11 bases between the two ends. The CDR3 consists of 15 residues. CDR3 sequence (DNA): TGTGCCAGCAGCTTAGGGCTAGGAGTGACAGATACGCAGTATTTT. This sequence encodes CASSLGLGVTDTQYF.

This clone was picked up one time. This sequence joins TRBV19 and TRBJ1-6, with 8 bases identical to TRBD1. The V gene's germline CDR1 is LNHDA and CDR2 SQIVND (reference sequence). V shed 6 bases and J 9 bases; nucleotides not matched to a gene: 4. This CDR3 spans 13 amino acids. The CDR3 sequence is CASRGTGGSPLHF. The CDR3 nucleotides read TGTGCCAGTAGGGGGACAGGTGGTTCACCCCTCCACTTT.

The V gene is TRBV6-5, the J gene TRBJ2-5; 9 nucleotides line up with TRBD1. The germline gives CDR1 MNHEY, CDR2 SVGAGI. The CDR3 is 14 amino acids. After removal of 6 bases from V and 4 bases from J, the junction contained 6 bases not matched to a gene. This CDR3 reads CASSPGQGRETQYF. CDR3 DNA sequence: TGTGCCAGCAGCCCAGGACAGGGGAGAGAGACCCAGTACTTC.

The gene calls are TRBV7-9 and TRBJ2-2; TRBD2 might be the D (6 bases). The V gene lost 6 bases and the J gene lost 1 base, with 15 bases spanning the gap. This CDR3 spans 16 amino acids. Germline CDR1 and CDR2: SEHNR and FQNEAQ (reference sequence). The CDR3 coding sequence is TGTGCCAGCAGACAACCGGGACTCCAGAACACCGGGGAGCTGTTTTTT. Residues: CASRQPGLQNTGELFF. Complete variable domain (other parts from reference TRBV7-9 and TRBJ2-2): DTGVSQNPRHKITKRGQNVTFRCDPISEHNRLYWYRQTLGQGPEFLTYFQNEAQLEKSRLLSDRFSAERPKGSFSTLEIQRTEQGDSAMYLCASRQPGLQNTGELFFGEGSRLTVL.

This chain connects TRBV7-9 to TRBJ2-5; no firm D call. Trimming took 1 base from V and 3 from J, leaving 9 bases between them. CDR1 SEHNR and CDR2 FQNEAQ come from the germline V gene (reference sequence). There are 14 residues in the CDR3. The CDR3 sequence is CASSLEARKETQYF. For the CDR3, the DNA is TGTGCCAGCAGCTTAGAGGCCAGGAAAGAGACCCAGTACTTC.

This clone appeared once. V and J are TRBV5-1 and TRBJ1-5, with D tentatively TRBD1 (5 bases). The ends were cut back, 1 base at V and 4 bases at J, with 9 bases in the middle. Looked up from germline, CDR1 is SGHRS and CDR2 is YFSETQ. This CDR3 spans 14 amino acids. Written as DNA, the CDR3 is TGCGCCAGCAGCTTGCTGGGGGGGAATCAGCCCCAGCATTTT. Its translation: CASSLLGGNQPQHF.

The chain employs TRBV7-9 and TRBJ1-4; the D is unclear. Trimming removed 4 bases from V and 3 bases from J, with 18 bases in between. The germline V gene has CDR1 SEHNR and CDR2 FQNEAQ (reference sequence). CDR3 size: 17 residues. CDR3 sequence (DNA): TGTGCCAGCAGCTACCGGGCCCAACGCGGGGCTAATGAAAAACTGTTTTTT. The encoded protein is CASSYRAQRGANEKLFF.

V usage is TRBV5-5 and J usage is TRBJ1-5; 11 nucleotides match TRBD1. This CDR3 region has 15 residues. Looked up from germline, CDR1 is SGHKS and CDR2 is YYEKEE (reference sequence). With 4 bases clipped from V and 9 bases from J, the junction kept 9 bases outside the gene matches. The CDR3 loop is CASSLGQGDFGPQHF. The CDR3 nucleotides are TGTGCCAGCAGCCTGGGACAGGGGGATTTTGGGCCCCAGCATTTT.

The CDR3 reads CATLQDGAQPQHF. CDR3 bases: TGTGCCACCCTCCAGGATGGGGCACAGCCCCAGCATTTT. V usage is TRBV6-5 and J usage is TRBJ1-5, with D possibly TRBD1 on 5 matching bases. The CDR3 totals 13 residues. Germline values: CDR1 MNHEY, CDR2 SVGAGI. Trimming took 10 bases from V and 7 from J, leaving 17 bases between them.

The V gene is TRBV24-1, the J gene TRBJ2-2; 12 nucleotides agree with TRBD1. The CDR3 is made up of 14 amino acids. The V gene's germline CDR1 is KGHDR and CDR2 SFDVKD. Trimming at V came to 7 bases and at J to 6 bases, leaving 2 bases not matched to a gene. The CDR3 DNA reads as TGTGCCACCAGGGGACAGGGGGCAGCCGGGGAGCTGTTTTTT. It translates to CATRGQGAAGELFF.

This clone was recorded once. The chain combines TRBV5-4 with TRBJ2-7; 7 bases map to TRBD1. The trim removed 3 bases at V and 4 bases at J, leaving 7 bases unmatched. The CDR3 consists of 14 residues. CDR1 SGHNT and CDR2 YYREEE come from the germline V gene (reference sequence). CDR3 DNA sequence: TGTGCCAGCAGCTCGACAGGGATGGAGTACGAGCAGTACTTC. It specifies CASSSTGMEYEQYF.

The CDR3 reads CASSALQGRGLQPQHF. CDR3 DNA: TGTGCCAGCAGTGCCCTTCAAGGCAGGGGGCTTCAGCCCCAGCATTTT. The chain carries TRBV6-1 and TRBJ1-5; 8 nucleotides match TRBD1. The J segment lost 6 bases and the V segment lost 4 bases, leaving 11 bases of the junction unmatched. The CDR3 loop spans 16 amino acids. In germline, CDR1 is MNHNS, CDR2 SASEGT.

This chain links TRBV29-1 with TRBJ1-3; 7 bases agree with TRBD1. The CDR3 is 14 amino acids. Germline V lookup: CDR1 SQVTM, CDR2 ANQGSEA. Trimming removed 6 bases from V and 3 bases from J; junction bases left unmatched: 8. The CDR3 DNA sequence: TGCAGCGTAGCGGACAGGATGGATGGAAACACCATATATTTT. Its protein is CSVADRMDGNTIYF. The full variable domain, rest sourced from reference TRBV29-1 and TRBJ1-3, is SAVISQKPSRDICQRGTSLTIQCQVDSQVTMMFWYRQQPGQSLTLIATANQGSEATYESGFVIDKFPISRPNLTFSTLTVSNMSPEDSSIYLCSVADRMDGNTIYFGEGSWLTVV.

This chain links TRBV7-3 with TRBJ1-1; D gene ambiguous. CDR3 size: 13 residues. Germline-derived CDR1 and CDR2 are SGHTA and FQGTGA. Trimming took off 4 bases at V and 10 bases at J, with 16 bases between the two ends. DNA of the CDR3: TGTGCCAGCAGCTCATCCCGGGGTGCCGGAGCTTTCTTT. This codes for CASSSSRGAGAFF.

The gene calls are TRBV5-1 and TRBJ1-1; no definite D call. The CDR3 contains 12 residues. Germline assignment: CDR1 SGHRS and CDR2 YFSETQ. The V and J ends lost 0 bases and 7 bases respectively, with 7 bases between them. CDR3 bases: TGCGCCAGCAGCTTGGGGAGTTTTGAAGCTTTCTTT. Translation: CASSLGSFEAFF.

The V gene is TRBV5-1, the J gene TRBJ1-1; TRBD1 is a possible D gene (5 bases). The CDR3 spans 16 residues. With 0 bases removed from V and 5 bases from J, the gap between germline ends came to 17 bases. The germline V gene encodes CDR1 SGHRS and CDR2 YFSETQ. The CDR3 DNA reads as TGCGCCAGCAGCTTGGAATCGCGGGGCTCGGGGACTGAAGCTTTCTTT. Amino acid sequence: CASSLESRGSGTEAFF.

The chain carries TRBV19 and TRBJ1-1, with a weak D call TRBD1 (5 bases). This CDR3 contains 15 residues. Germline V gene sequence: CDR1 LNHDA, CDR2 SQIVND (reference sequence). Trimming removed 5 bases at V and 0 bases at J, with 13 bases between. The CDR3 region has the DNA TGTGCCAGTAGTGCCCGGGTAGGGGTGAACACTGAAGCTTTCTTT. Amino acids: CASSARVGVNTEAFF.

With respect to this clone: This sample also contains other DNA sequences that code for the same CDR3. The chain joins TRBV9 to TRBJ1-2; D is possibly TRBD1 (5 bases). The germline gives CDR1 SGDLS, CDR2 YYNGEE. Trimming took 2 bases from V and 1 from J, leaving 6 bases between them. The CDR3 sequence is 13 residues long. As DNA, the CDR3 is TGTGCCAGCAGCGTCGACAGTAACTATGGCTACACCTTC. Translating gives CASSVDSNYGYTF.

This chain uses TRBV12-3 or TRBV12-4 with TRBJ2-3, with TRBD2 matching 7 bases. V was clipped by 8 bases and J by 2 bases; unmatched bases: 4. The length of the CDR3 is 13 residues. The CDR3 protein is CASGTINTDTQYF. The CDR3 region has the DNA TGTGCCAGCGGGACTATCAACACAGATACGCAGTATTTT.

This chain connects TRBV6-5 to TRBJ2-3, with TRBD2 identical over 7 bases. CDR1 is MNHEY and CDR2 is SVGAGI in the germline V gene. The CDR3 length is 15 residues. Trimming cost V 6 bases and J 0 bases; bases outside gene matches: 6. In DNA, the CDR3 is TGTGCCAGCAGCGCTTCGGGGGGTAGCACAGATACGCAGTATTTT. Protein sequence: CASSASGGSTDTQYF.

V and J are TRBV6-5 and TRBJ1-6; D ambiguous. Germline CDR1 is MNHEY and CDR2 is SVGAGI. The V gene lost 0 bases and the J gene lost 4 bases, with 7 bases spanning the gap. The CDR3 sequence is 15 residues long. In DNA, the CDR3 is TGTGCCAGCAGTTACTCGACGGAGTATAATTCACCCCTCCACTTT. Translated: CASSYSTEYNSPLHF.

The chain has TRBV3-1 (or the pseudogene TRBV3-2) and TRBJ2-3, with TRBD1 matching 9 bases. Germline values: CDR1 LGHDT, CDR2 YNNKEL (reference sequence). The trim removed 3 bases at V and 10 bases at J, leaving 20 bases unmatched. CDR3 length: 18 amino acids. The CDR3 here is CASSQGETGTGWRVAQYF. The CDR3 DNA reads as TGTGCCAGCAGCCAGGGAGAAACCGGGACAGGGTGGCGTGTTGCGCAGTATTTT.

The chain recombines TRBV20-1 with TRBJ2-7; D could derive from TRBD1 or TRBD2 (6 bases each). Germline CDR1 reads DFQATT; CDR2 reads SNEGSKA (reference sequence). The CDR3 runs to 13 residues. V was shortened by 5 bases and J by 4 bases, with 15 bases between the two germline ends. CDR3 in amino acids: CSAGGGRSYEQYF. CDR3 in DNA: TGCAGTGCTGGTGGGGGGCGCAGTTACGAGCAGTACTTC.

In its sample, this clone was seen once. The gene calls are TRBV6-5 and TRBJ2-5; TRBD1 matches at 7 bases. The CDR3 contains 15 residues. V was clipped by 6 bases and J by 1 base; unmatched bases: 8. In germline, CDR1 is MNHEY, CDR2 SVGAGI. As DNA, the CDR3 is TGTGCCAGCAGGGGGATGACAGGGCCCCAAGAGACCCAGTACTTC. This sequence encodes CASRGMTGPQETQYF.

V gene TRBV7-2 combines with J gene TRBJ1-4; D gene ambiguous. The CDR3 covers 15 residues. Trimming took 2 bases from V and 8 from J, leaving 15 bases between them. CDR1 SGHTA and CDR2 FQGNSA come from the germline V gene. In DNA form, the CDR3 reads TGTGCCAGCAGCTTATGGGGAGTTGCGGCCGAAAAACTGTTTTTT. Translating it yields CASSLWGVAAEKLFF.